Below, one T cell receptor beta chain is given with its context. The sample comes from a study of blood T cell repertoires in COVID-19. This CDR3 contains 15 residues. Germline values: CDR1 DFQATT, CDR2 SNEGSKA (reference sequence). Between the trimmed V and J ends, which lost 3 bases and 9 bases, there was a span of 21 bases. This table comes from immunoSEQ multiplex PCR, and its TCRdb copy is limited to in-frame clones, with some not included. The data contain just over 300,000 clones, 85% to 90% of them singletons. This clonotype was obtained from a man aged 30 to 45 who had recovered from COVID-19. Sequencing was done on a sample of PBMCs or T cells enriched from blood (not recorded which). This chain connects TRBV20-1 to TRBJ1-5; tentative D call: TRBD1 (6 bases). The CDR3 coding sequence is TGCAGTGCTAGTGTTGGGCAGGGGCTTAAAAGGCCCCAGCATTTT. Protein sequence: CSASVGQGLKRPQHF.